The next 25 T cell receptor beta chains were all read from a single sample in a study of blood T cell repertoires in COVID-19. Measured with immunoSEQ multiplex PCR; TCRdb has only the in-frame clones, and not every one. The sample has under 350,000 clones; around 85% are singletons. The material sequenced was PBMCs or T cells enriched from blood (not recorded which). The receptors were sampled from a woman between 40 and 50 years old with acute COVID-19.

This chain links TRBV6-6 with TRBJ1-4; 8 positions agree with TRBD1. In germline, CDR1 is MNHNY, CDR2 SVGAGI (reference sequence). The CDR3 is made up of 13 amino acids. The V gene end was trimmed by 6 bases and the J gene end by 8 bases; junction bases not matched to a gene: 5. The CDR3 DNA is TGTGCCAGCAGATCCGGACAGGGAGAAAAACTGTTTTTT. Amino acid sequence: CASRSGQGEKLFF.

V gene TRBV12-3 or TRBV12-4 combines with J gene TRBJ1-1; no firm D call. Trimming cost V 1 base and J 9 bases, with 12 bases left between them. There are 13 residues in the CDR3. In nucleotides, the CDR3 is TGTGCCAGCAGTTTAGTAGGTGCGAGGAAAGCTTTCTTT. Translating it yields CASSLVGARKAFF.

The chain joins TRBV12-5 to TRBJ2-7; D possibly corresponds to TRBD2 (6 bases). Trimming removed 4 bases at V and 2 bases at J, with 15 bases between. Germline V gives CDR1 LGHNT, CDR2 FRNRAP. This CDR3 is 15 amino acids long. The CDR3 nucleotides are TGTGCTAGTGGTTCTCTTTCGGGACTTACCTACGAGCAGTACTTC. This sequence encodes CASGSLSGLTYEQYF.

The chain joins TRBV27 to TRBJ1-5; D gene ambiguous. The CDR3 runs 17 residues. In germline, CDR1 is MNHEY, CDR2 SMNVEV (reference sequence). V lost 6 bases to trimming and J lost 0 bases, with 18 bases between them. The CDR3 reads CASSPGMATTSNQPQHF. CDR3 sequence (DNA): TGTGCCAGCAGCCCCGGGATGGCGACTACTAGCAATCAGCCCCAGCATTTT.

The chain links TRBV4-1 to TRBJ2-2; no definite D call. V was clipped by 4 bases and J by 0 bases, with 18 bases between them. Germline CDR1 reads MGHRA; CDR2 reads YSYEKL. CDR3 length equals 18 residues. This CDR3 is CASSRPLKEFANTGELFF. The CDR3 DNA follows: TGCGCCAGCAGCCGTCCGCTTAAGGAGTTTGCGAACACCGGGGAGCTGTTTTTT.

This clone was counted a few times. This rearrangement joins TRBV7-2 to TRBJ2-7, with 11 bases identical to TRBD2. The V gene end was trimmed by 1 base and the J gene end by 7 bases; junction bases not matched to a gene: 12. Germline V gene data show CDR1 as SGHTA and CDR2 as FQGNSA. This CDR3 comprises 17 residues. CDR3 nucleotide sequence: TGTGCCAGCAGCTTAGACTCTCTAGCGGGGGGAAGGGGGGAGCAGTACTTC. Translated, it gives CASSLDSLAGGRGEQYF.

Regarding this clone: One end of the junction varies from germline; a read error may be responsible. V is TRBV5-1 and J is TRBJ1-3, with 7 bases fitting TRBD1. CDR1 SGHRS and CDR2 YFSETQ come from the germline V gene. This CDR3 contains 18 residues. CDR3 sequence: CASSLGSTGSVSANTIYF. CDR3 DNA: TGCGCCAGCAGCTTGGGATCGACAGGGAGCGTCTCTGCAAACACCATATATTTT.

This clone was counted a single time. The V and J genes are TRBV5-1 and TRBJ1-5, with D perhaps matching TRBD1 (5 bases). In germline, CDR1 is SGHRS, CDR2 YFSETQ. Trimming cost V 4 bases and J 12 bases, with 14 bases left between them. There are 12 residues in the CDR3. The CDR3, as DNA: TGCGCCAGCAGCCAAAGACAGAGGTACCAGCATTTT. Translating gives CASSQRQRYQHF.

The CDR3 DNA reads TGTGCCAGCAGCTTCTCCGGGACAGGGAATGAAAAACTGTTTTTT. Its protein product is CASSFSGTGNEKLFF. J is TRBJ1-4 and V is TRBV5-6; 9 bases align to TRBD1. The germline V gene encodes CDR1 SGHDT and CDR2 YYEEEE. V dropped 2 bases and J dropped 5; count of bases not matched to a gene: 4. The CDR3 spans 15 residues.

This chain uses TRBV27 with TRBJ2-7; tentative D call: TRBD2 (5 bases). Looked up from germline, CDR1 is MNHEY and CDR2 is SMNVEV (reference sequence). The CDR3 totals 15 residues. Trimming removed 7 bases at V and 3 bases at J, with 19 bases between. DNA of the CDR3: TGTGCCAGCACCCCCGTCGGGGTTACGGGCTACGAGCAGTACTTC. Amino acids: CASTPVGVTGYEQYF.

The chain employs TRBV14 and TRBJ1-2; perhaps TRBD1 as D (6 bases). V was shortened by 4 bases and J by 4 bases, with 13 bases between the two germline ends. The CDR3 sequence is 14 residues long. Germline CDR1 is SGHDN and CDR2 is FVKESK. CDR3 bases: TGTGCCAGCAGCCGAATGGACAGAGGCTATGGCTACACCTTC. Translated: CASSRMDRGYGYTF.

The rearrangement uses TRBV29-1 and TRBJ1-2, with TRBD1 matching 8 bases. The CDR3 totals 13 residues. With 6 bases clipped from V and 7 bases from J, the junction kept 10 bases outside the gene matches. The germline CDR1 and CDR2 sequences are SQVTM and ANQGSEA. The CDR3 bases are TGCAGCGTCGGGGGTGGCAGGGGGCTTGGCTACACCTTC. Translating it yields CSVGGGRGLGYTF.

This chain links TRBV19 with TRBJ1-2, with TRBD1 matching over 8 bases. V trimming: 7 bases; J trimming: 4 bases; junction bases outside the gene matches: 8. This CDR3 spans 14 amino acids. Germline V CDR1 and CDR2: LNHDA, SQIVND (reference sequence). The CDR3 sequence: CASTVDRERYGYTF. The CDR3 nucleotides read TGTGCCAGTACCGTGGACAGGGAACGCTATGGCTACACCTTC.

The rearrangement uses TRBV25-1 and TRBJ2-2; D not resolved. V lost 4 bases and J 7 bases, leaving 10 bases between the germline ends. This CDR3 region has 13 residues. The V gene's germline CDR1 is MGHDK and CDR2 SYGVNS. In DNA form, the CDR3 reads TGTGCCAGCAGTGTCACAGCCATCGGGGAGCTGTTTTTT. Translated: CASSVTAIGELFF.

The chain is built from TRBV21-1 and TRBJ2-7; no check of the table's D call, TRBD2, against the DNA was made. TRBV21-1 constitutes a pseudogene. This CDR3 comprises 20 residues. The CDR3 region has the DNA TGTGCCAGCAGCAAAAGGGCCGGGACTAGCGGGAGGGCTCGGACGTACGAGCAGTACTTC. This gives the protein CASSKRAGTSGRARTYEQYF.

The V gene is TRBV7-2, the J gene TRBJ1-1; tentative D call: TRBD1 (6 bases). This CDR3 has 16 amino acids. Germline values: CDR1 SGHTA, CDR2 FQGNSA. With 5 bases removed from V and 9 bases from J, the gap between germline ends came to 25 bases. CDR3 in DNA: TGTGCCAGCAGCCCCACAGGGCTTTGGGACCCAGGGAAAGCTTTCTTT. Its protein product is CASSPTGLWDPGKAFF. The entire variable domain, with the rest obtained from reference TRBV7-2 and TRBJ1-1, is as follows: GAGVSQSPSNKVTEKGKDVELRCDPISGHTALYWYRQSLGQGLEFLIYFQGNSAPDKSGLPSDRFSAERTGGSVSTLTIQRTQQEDSAVYLCASSPTGLWDPGKAFFGQGTRLTVV.

The chain uses TRBV19 and TRBJ1-2; a weak D match, TRBD1 (6 bases). CDR1 and CDR2 from the germline V gene are LNHDA and SQIVND (reference sequence). Trimming left V 3 bases short and J 8 bases short, with 19 bases between. CDR3 length equals 15 residues. CDR3 sequence: CASSIGGGAGGGYTF. The CDR3 nucleotides read TGTGCCAGTAGTATCGGTGGGGGCGCGGGAGGAGGCTACACCTTC. Full variable domain (remainder filled in from reference TRBV19 and TRBJ1-2): DGGITQSPKYLFRKEGQNVTLSCEQNLNHDAMYWYRQDPGQGLRLIYYSQIVNDFQKGDIAEGYSVSREKKESFPLTVTSAQKNPTAFYLCASSIGGGAGGGYTFGSGTRLTVV.

The genes are TRBV3-1 (or the pseudogene TRBV3-2) and TRBJ1-6; D is uncertain. The V gene's germline CDR1 is LGHDT and CDR2 YNNKEL (reference sequence). V lost 5 bases to trimming and J lost 7 bases, with 12 bases between them. The CDR3 spans 14 residues. Here the CDR3 reads CASSFTEGNSPLHF. Here the CDR3 DNA reads TGTGCCAGCAGCTTTACAGAGGGAAATTCACCCCTCCACTTT.

This rearrangement joins TRBV7-2 to TRBJ1-2; possibly TRBD1 for D (6 bases). V dropped 3 bases and J dropped 7 bases, with 12 bases sitting between them. Germline loops: CDR1 SGHTA, CDR2 FQGNSA. The CDR3 extends over 13 amino acids. CDR3 amino acids: CASSFQGSGGYTF. The CDR3 region has the DNA TGTGCCAGCAGCTTTCAGGGGTCGGGTGGCTACACCTTC.

The chain combines TRBV7-2 with TRBJ1-1; D perhaps matches TRBD1 (5 bases). Germline assignment: CDR1 SGHTA and CDR2 FQGNSA. The CDR3 totals 15 residues. V was shortened by 2 bases and J by 2 bases, with 12 bases between the two germline ends. The CDR3 is CASSLTGLRNTEAFF. The CDR3 DNA sequence: TGTGCCAGCAGCTTAACGGGACTGAGAAACACTGAAGCTTTCTTT.

This clone turned up a few times. The chain combines TRBV5-1 with TRBJ2-2; a possible D gene is TRBD2 (5 bases). Looked up from germline, CDR1 is SGHRS and CDR2 is YFSETQ. V was shortened by 1 base and J by 0 bases, with 7 bases between the two germline ends. The length of the CDR3 is 15 residues. The chain's CDR3 is CASSLLAPNTGELFF. In DNA form, the CDR3 reads TGCGCCAGCAGCTTGTTAGCGCCGAACACCGGGGAGCTGTTTTTT.

In this sample, this clone turned up a few times. This CDR3 reads CASSRTANTEAFF. Written as DNA, the CDR3 is TGTGCCAGCAGTAGGACAGCAAACACTGAAGCTTTCTTT. V is TRBV6-5 and J is TRBJ1-1; D perhaps matches TRBD1 (6 bases). This CDR3 comprises 13 residues. V dropped 5 bases and J dropped 2 bases, with 9 bases sitting between them. CDR1 is MNHEY and CDR2 is SVGAGI in the germline V gene.

The chain uses TRBV9 and TRBJ2-2, with TRBD2 matching over 15 bases. The ends lost 2 bases at V and 5 bases at J; junction bases unmatched: 4. Germline loops: CDR1 SGDLS, CDR2 YYNGEE. The CDR3 extends over 17 amino acids. The CDR3, as DNA: TGTGCCAGCAGCGTGGGACTAGCGGGAGGCGGGACCGGGGAGCTGTTTTTT. It is translated as CASSVGLAGGGTGELFF.

This chain links TRBV9 with TRBJ1-3; D is perhaps TRBD1 (5 bases). Germline lookup yields CDR1 SGDLS and CDR2 YYNGEE. The CDR3 consists of 15 residues. Deletions cut 0 bases from V and 0 bases from J, with 7 bases between. The CDR3 nucleotides read TGTGCCAGCAGCGTAGAGGGGAACTCTGGAAACACCATATATTTT. Protein sequence: CASSVEGNSGNTIYF.

J is TRBJ1-5 and V is TRBV12-3 or TRBV12-4; 9 positions match TRBD1. J lost 11 bases, V lost 8 bases, and 10 bases had no gene match. The length of the CDR3 is 13 residues. CDR3 sequence reads: CASSPGQGLSQHF. The CDR3 DNA reads TGTGCCAGCTCTCCGGGACAGGGATTGTCCCAGCATTTT.